Detailed here is one T cell receptor (beta chain). Its antigen is unknown. No clone much larger than this one lies a single base away; base qualities are absent. Genomic DNA was extracted from sorted cells with the QIAGEN DNeasy Blood and Tissue Kit for TCRbeta CDR3 sequencing. High-throughput TCRbeta CDR3 sequencing was carried out commercially through immunoSEQ, with PCR amplification with bias correction and internal controls included. In the source study's methods: Unique productive TCRbeta sequences were defined by CDR3 nucleotide sequence where primers matched, otherwise by CDR3 amino acid sequence with Vbeta and Jbeta genes. To correct sorting error, sequences shared between sorted populations at a frequency ratio of 2:1 or less were removed; the rest were assigned to the higher population. Sequences were defined as donor-reactive when expanded at least 5-fold in CFSE-low cells versus unstimulated cells and present at a frequency of at least 0.01% in CFSE-low cells. Jensen-Shannon divergence calculated on the top 100 TCRbeta sequences ranked by frequency was used to measure repertoire divergence. For samples with multiple sequencing runs, sorting error was corrected separately for each run before the runs were pooled. TCRdb limited this immuneACCESS table to in-frame rearrangements with V and J called. A share of clones is missing; checked studies link under half to unresolved V genes, and the rest is unexplained. Clone size and V and J calls were adopted from that table, with D and trimming inferred from the DNA. The sample table records 60,000 or so clones; approximately 85% of these occur just once. The top ten constitute 2.1% of the sample.

The record originates from a study of Tregs in tolerant kidney transplant recipients (dated by TCRdb to between 2018 and 2021). In the study overall: Related donors were used in the transplants with nonmyeloablative bone marrow transplantation, and mixed chimerism was transient in the human trials. The study used TCRbeta sequencing to identify donor-specific regulatory T cells before combined kidney and bone marrow transplantation, then tracked those cells after transplant.

V and J lose 0 bases and 2 bases, and a span of 7 bases separates them. The germline V gene supplies CDR1 SGHAT and CDR2 FQNNGV. The CDR3 starts with the cysteine, ends with the phenylalanine, and has 14 residues. The kept DNA is CDR3 alone, 42 bases in frame from the first base. Summary of the overall study and its limitations: In tolerant patients, donor-specific Tregs expanded more than Tregs overall, which suggests antigen-driven rather than nonspecific expansion. Although technical replication error seemed to be minimal, the question of biological reproducibility was not addressed directly. The study was limited by small patient numbers, and the findings need validation in larger populations and under other immunosuppression protocols. For some patients the PCR primers changed over time, which made it impossible to compare the samples from those patients at the nucleotide level. The most biologically relevant and donor-specific TCRbeta repertoire appeared to be identified by expanding Tregs with activated donor B cells.

This sample's time point label indicates: blood sample drawn before combined kidney and bone marrow transplant. Unstimulated Tregs (CD4+CD25+CD127-), CD4+ non-Tregs (CD4+CD25-), CD4 and CD8 cells were FACS-sorted from thawed PBMCs. Prior to Treg sorting, thawed PBMCs were rested overnight at 37 degrees C with 150 to 250 IU/ml IL-2. The patients were a handful of recipients of combined kidney and bone marrow transplants from the ITN036ST trial, and samples were available only for these trial subjects. Healthy control blood was processed by Ficoll density gradient to PBMCs and cryopreserved; patient PBMCs were collected before and after transplant.

The sequence was collected from a human donor who received a combined kidney and bone marrow transplant. Sequencing used Tregs from blood, obtained before the transplant. This receptor chain uses TRBV11-2 and TRBJ1-2, with a weak D call of TRBD1 (5 bases match). Here is the DNA: TGTGCCAGCAGCTTAGACGGGGCGAACTATGGCTACACCTTC. Its coded protein is CASSLDGANYGYTF.